Listed below are T cell receptor beta chains from one sample, sequenced in a study of Ad26.COV2.S vaccination and SARS-CoV-2 variants. Sequencing was performed with immunoSEQ multiplex PCR; in TCRdb, only in-frame clones are kept and a portion is missing. The data hold 350,000 to 550,000 clones, with roughly nine tenths observed a single time. Sequencing used peripheral blood, obtained in a trial of Ad26.COV2.S vaccine versus placebo. These receptors came from a person between 18 and 65 years old who received the Ad26.COV2.S COVID-19 vaccine or a placebo. Both conserved end residues are part of each CDR3. The D gene is left open where the match is weak. A row's size may be missing; if present it is once, few, many or a size class.

size: -; J: TRBJ2-3; V: TRBV11-3; D: -; DNA: TGTGCCAGCAGCAAAGGTGGCATGCCGGCTGATACGCAGTATTTT; CDR3: CASSKGGMPADTQYF
size: -; J: TRBJ1-4; V: TRBV5-4; D: -; DNA: TGTGCCAGCAGCCCGACCGGTGGGACTAATGAAAAACTGTTTTTT; CDR3: CASSPTGGTNEKLFF
size: -; J: TRBJ2-2; V: TRBV30; D: TRBD1; DNA: TGTGCCTGGAAGGGCGGGACAGGGATCAACACCGGGGAGCTGTTTTTT; CDR3: CAWKGGTGINTGELFF
size: -; J: TRBJ1-1; V: TRBV6-5; D: TRBD1; DNA: TGTGCCAGCAGGACCCGACAGGGGAGGGGGACTGAAGCTTTCTTT; CDR3: CASRTRQGRGTEAFF
size: -; J: TRBJ1-1; V: TRBV19; D: -; DNA: TGTGCCAGTAGTAAACCTGACGGATTCTGGAACACTGAAGCTTTCTTT; CDR3: CASSKPDGFWNTEAFF
size: once; J: TRBJ2-1; V: TRBV7-2; D: -; DNA: TGTGCCAGCAGCCAATTCGAGGCGGGATACAATGAGCAGTTCTTC; CDR3: CASSQFEAGYNEQFF
size: few; J: TRBJ1-1; V: TRBV19; D: -; DNA: TGTGCCAGTAGGTTGGCAGCCAAGAACACTGAAGCTTTCTTT; CDR3: CASRLAAKNTEAFF
size: -; J: TRBJ2-5; V: TRBV7-9; D: -; DNA: TGTGCCAGCAGCCGGACAGGGACTACGGCGGAGACCCAGTACTTC; CDR3: CASSRTGTTAETQYF
size: -; J: TRBJ2-3; V: TRBV5-1; D: -; DNA: TGCGCCAGCAGCTTACTGACAATCTCTAGCACAGATACGCAGTATTTT; CDR3: CASSLLTISSTDTQYF
size: -; J: TRBJ2-1; V: TRBV25-1; D: -; DNA: TGTGCCAGCAGTGAGGCCAATCGGGACTACAATGAGCAGTTCTTC; CDR3: CASSEANRDYNEQFF
size: -; J: TRBJ1-4; V: TRBV10-3; D: TRBD1; DNA: TGTGCCATCAGCGACAGACAGGGGGTTAATGAAAAACTGTTTTTT; CDR3: CAISDRQGVNEKLFF
size: -; J: TRBJ1-6; V: TRBV30; D: -; DNA: TGTGCCTGGAGTAAACACCTAGATAATTCACCCCTCCACTTT; CDR3: CAWSKHLDNSPLHF
size: -; J: TRBJ2-1; V: TRBV7-3; D: -; DNA: TGTGCCAGCAGCTTACTGCCAGGCACGGGCTATGAGCAGTTCTTC; CDR3: CASSLLPGTGYEQFF
size: -; J: TRBJ1-1; V: TRBV28; D: -; DNA: TGTGCCAGCAGTTTACCCCAGGGGTCGGGCACTGAAGCTTTCTTT; CDR3: CASSLPQGSGTEAFF
size: once; J: TRBJ1-6; V: TRBV4-3; D: -; DNA: TGCGCCAGCAGCCAACTGACAGGTAGCGGGTCCTATAATTCACCCCTCCACTTT; CDR3: CASSQLTGSGSYNSPLHF
size: -; J: TRBJ2-4; V: TRBV7-9; D: TRBD2; DNA: TGTGCCAGCAGCCCGCCTAGCGGGAGGGGAAGAGACATTCAGTACTTC; CDR3: CASSPPSGRGRDIQYF
size: -; J: TRBJ2-5; V: TRBV4-2; D: -; DNA: TGTGCCAGCAGCCCAAGTAAGGGATGGGAGACCCAGTACTTC; CDR3: CASSPSKGWETQYF
size: -; J: TRBJ1-2; V: TRBV10-3; D: -; DNA: TGTGCCATCAGTGAGTCGAGCTATGGCTACACCTTC; CDR3: CAISESSYGYTF
size: few; J: TRBJ1-3; V: TRBV5-5; D: -; DNA: TGTGCCAGCAGCTTGAGTGGGGCTGCCGATAACTCTGGAAACACCATATATTTT; CDR3: CASSLSGAADNSGNTIYF
size: -; J: TRBJ2-3; V: TRBV7-3; D: -; DNA: TGTGCCAGCAGCCCCCAGGCGGGGTCGGCAGATACGCAGTATTTT; CDR3: CASSPQAGSADTQYF
size: -; J: TRBJ2-5; V: TRBV2; D: -; DNA: TGTGCCAGCACAAGAGAAGGGGCGGGGGAGACCCAGTACTTC; CDR3: CASTREGAGETQYF
size: -; J: TRBJ2-4; V: TRBV28; D: -; DNA: TGTGCCAGCAGTTCCCGGAGGGGAGCCAAAAACATTCAGTACTTC; CDR3: CASSSRRGAKNIQYF
size: -; J: TRBJ2-5; V: TRBV5-4; D: -; DNA: TGTGCCAGCAGCTTAAAGGGCGACGAGACCCAGTACTTC; CDR3: CASSLKGDETQYF
size: once; J: TRBJ1-1; V: TRBV9; D: -; DNA: TGTGCCAGCAGCGTAGAACTCCTAGGCACTGAAGCTTTCTTT; CDR3: CASSVELLGTEAFF
size: few; J: TRBJ1-2; V: TRBV6-5; D: -; DNA: TGTGCCAGCAGTTTACAGGGCTATGGCTACACCTTC; CDR3: CASSLQGYGYTF
size: -; J: TRBJ2-3; V: TRBV18; D: TRBD2; DNA: TGTGCCAGCTCCTCCGAGGGAGGGGCTTTGGGAGATACGCAGTATTTT; CDR3: CASSSEGGALGDTQYF
size: -; J: TRBJ2-5; V: TRBV2; D: -; DNA: TGTGCCAGCAGTACAGGTACATGGACCCAGTACTTC; CDR3: CASSTGTWTQYF
size: -; J: TRBJ2-3; V: TRBV5-6; D: -; DNA: TGTGCCAGCAGCTCAAGACAAACGCGTAGCACAGATACGCAGTATTTT; CDR3: CASSSRQTRSTDTQYF
size: once; J: TRBJ1-4; V: TRBV25-1; D: -; DNA: TGTGCCAGCAGTGAATTCCTCAGCGCTGCAACTAATGAAAAACTGTTTTTT; CDR3: CASSEFLSAATNEKLFF